Described below is a single T cell receptor (beta chain) sequence and its context. This entry is derived from a study of blood T cell repertoires in COVID-19. TCRdb's copy holds only in-frame clones and misses some; the assay was immunoSEQ multiplex PCR. This sample carries about 260,000 clones, roughly nine tenths of them seen once, and the ten largest clones take 8.5% to 10%. Per the germline V gene, CDR1 is WSHSY and CDR2 is SAAADI. V was clipped by 6 bases and J by 6 bases, with 17 bases between them. This CDR3 region has 14 residues. The chain has TRBV10-2 and TRBJ1-2; D is possibly TRBD1 (6 bases). The TCR was taken from a man aged 35-49 years who had recovered from COVID-19. Specimen: peripheral blood. The CDR3 region is CASRVLGGLDGYTF. CDR3 nucleotides: TGCGCCAGCAGGGTACTCGGGGGGCTCGATGGCTACACCTTC.